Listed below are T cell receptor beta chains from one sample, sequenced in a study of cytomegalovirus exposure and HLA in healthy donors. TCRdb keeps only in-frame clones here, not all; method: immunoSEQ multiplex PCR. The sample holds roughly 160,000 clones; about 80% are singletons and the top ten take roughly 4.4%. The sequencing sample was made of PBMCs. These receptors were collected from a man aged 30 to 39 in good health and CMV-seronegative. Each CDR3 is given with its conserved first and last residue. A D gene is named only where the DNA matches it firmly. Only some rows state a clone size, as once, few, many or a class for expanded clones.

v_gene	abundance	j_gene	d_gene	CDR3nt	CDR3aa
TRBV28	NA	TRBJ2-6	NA	TGTGCCAGCAGATTTTCAGGGGCTGGGGCCAACGTCCTGACTTTC	CASRFSGAGANVLTF
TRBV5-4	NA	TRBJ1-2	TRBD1	TGTGCCAGCAGCGCGCAATGGGGGGGGACAGGGGCCCCAGGGGATGGCTACACCTTC	CASSAQWGGTGAPGDGYTF
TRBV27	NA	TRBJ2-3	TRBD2	TGTGCCAGCAGTTCGAGGACTAGCGGGACAGATACGCAGTATTTT	CASSSRTSGTDTQYF
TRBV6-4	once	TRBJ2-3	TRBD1	TGTGCCAGCAGTTTCCGGGACAGGGACATACTTAATTCATTCACAGATACGCAGTATTTT	CASSFRDRDILNSFTDTQYF
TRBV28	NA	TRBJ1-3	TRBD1	TGTGCCAGCAGCCGACAGGGGGCGCGGTTCCGAAACACCATATATTTT	CASSRQGARFRNTIYF
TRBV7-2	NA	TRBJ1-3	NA	TGTGCCAGCAGCTCCCGACAGGACATCTCTGGAAACACCATATATTTT	CASSSRQDISGNTIYF
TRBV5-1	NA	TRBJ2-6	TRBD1	TGCGCCAGCAGCCCGGGGACAGGGCGAGGGGCCAACGTCCTGACTTTC	CASSPGTGRGANVLTF
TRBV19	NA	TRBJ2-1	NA	TGTGCCAGTAGTACAGGAGGGGATGAGCAGTTCTTC	CASSTGGDEQFF
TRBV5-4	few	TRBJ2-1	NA	TGTGCCAGCAGCTTGGTACTAGCCAACTCCTACAATGAGCAGTTCTTC	CASSLVLANSYNEQFF
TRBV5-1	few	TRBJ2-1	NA	TGCGCCAGCAGCTTGCGGAATGAGCAGTTCTTC	CASSLRNEQFF
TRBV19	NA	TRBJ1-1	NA	TGTGCCAGTAAGAAGGGAGGGACTGAAGCTTTCTTT	CASKKGGTEAFF
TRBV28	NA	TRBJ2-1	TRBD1	TGTGCCAGCAGTTCGACAGGGGGCTCCCCCTACAATGAGCAGTTCTTC	CASSSTGGSPYNEQFF
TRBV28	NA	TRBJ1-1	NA	TGTGCCAGGAGGGAGACAGGCTTGAACACTGAAGCTTTCTTT	CARRETGLNTEAFF
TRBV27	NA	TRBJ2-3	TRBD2	TGTGCCAGCAGTGTCGACCGGCGGGGGGGGTTCACAGATACGCAGTATTTT	CASSVDRRGGFTDTQYF
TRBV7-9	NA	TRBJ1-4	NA	TGTGCCAGCAGCTTGCGGGTTAATGAAAAACTGTTTTTT	CASSLRVNEKLFF